The next 9 T cell receptor beta chains were all read from a single sample in a study of blood T cell repertoires in COVID-19. Sequencing used immunoSEQ multiplex PCR; TCRdb keeps in-frame clones, though not all of them. The sample contains about 490,000 clones, approximately 85% of which appear only once. The sequencing sample was made of peripheral blood. Receptors were obtained from a human donor in a cohort sampled during active COVID-19.

V gene TRBV3-1 (or the pseudogene TRBV3-2) combines with J gene TRBJ1-2; 8 bases match TRBD1. CDR1 LGHDT and CDR2 YNNKEL come from the germline V gene (reference sequence). The CDR3 is 13 residues long. Germline trimming cut 4 bases from V and 8 bases from J; bases unmatched to any gene: 6. This chain's CDR3 is CASSPRTGLGYTF. The CDR3 DNA reads as TGTGCCAGCAGCCCGAGGACAGGGTTGGGCTACACCTTC.

This clone was counted once. V is TRBV11-3 and J is TRBJ2-5; 9 bases align to TRBD2. The germline CDR1 and CDR2 sequences are SGHNT and YENEEA. The ends lost 4 bases at V and 5 bases at J; junction bases unmatched: 14. This CDR3 has 17 amino acids. The CDR3 region has the DNA TGTGCCAGCAGCTCAACTTATGGGGCGGGAGGGAAGGAGACCCAGTACTTC. Its protein is CASSSTYGAGGKETQYF.

V is TRBV7-2 and J is TRBJ2-3; 8 bases are shared with TRBD2. Germline CDR1 is SGHTA and CDR2 is FQGNSA. The CDR3 sequence is 17 residues long. The V gene end was trimmed by 0 bases and the J gene end by 0 bases; junction bases not matched to a gene: 5. CDR3 sequence: CASSLAVAGPSTDTQYF. As DNA, the CDR3 is TGTGCCAGCAGCTTAGCGGTAGCGGGACCTAGCACAGATACGCAGTATTTT.

This clone occurred once. This chain joins TRBV5-1 and TRBJ2-7; 7 nucleotides agree with TRBD1. V was clipped by 4 bases and J by 0 bases; unmatched bases: 7. Germline CDR1 reads SGHRS; CDR2 reads YFSETQ. The CDR3 is 15 residues long. CDR3 nucleotide sequence: TGCGCCAGCAGCCGGATCCGGGACAGCTCCTACGAGCAGTACTTC. It translates to CASSRIRDSSYEQYF.

The chain uses TRBV7-2 and TRBJ2-1, with 9 bases aligning to TRBD2. Trimming removed 5 bases from V and 6 bases from J; junction bases left unmatched: 11. This CDR3 comprises 16 residues. From germline, CDR1 is SGHTA and CDR2 FQGNSA. CDR3 nucleotide sequence: TGTGCCAGCAGCGTACCGTCCAGCGGGAGGTTCAATGAGCAGTTCTTC. It codes for CASSVPSSGRFNEQFF.

The chain uses TRBV29-1 and TRBJ1-1; D is possibly TRBD1 (6 bases). The CDR3 has 14 residues. Germline CDR1 SQVTM, CDR2 ANQGSEA. The V and J ends lost 6 bases and 4 bases respectively, with 18 bases between them. The CDR3 protein is CSVQPGVLGTEAFF. As DNA, the CDR3 is TGCAGCGTCCAGCCAGGGGTCCTGGGCACTGAAGCTTTCTTT. Filled out from reference TRBV29-1 and TRBJ1-1, the complete variable domain reads SAVISQKPSRDICQRGTSLTIQCQVDSQVTMMFWYRQQPGQSLTLIATANQGSEATYESGFVIDKFPISRPNLTFSTLTVSNMSPEDSSIYLCSVQPGVLGTEAFFGQGTRLTVV.

V is TRBV5-1 and J is TRBJ1-2, with D possibly TRBD1 on 5 matching bases. V was clipped by 0 bases and J by 2 bases, with 8 bases between them. Germline CDR1 and CDR2: SGHRS and YFSETQ. The CDR3 is made up of 14 amino acids. DNA for the CDR3: TGCGCCAGCAGCTTGGACAGGTCCAACTATGGCTACACCTTC. This encodes CASSLDRSNYGYTF.

The rearrangement joins TRBV20-1 to TRBJ1-1; D possibly corresponds to TRBD1 (5 bases). The V end lost 3 bases, the J end lost 3 bases, and 14 bases lay between the germline ends. The germline V gene has CDR1 DFQATT and CDR2 SNEGSKA (reference sequence). CDR3 length: 14 amino acids. The CDR3 nucleotides are TGCAGTGCTAGTTGGACCGAAGGGGACACTGAAGCTTTCTTT. Translated: CSASWTEGDTEAFF.

The genes are TRBV2 and TRBJ2-3, with TRBD1 as a possible D gene (5 bases). V shed 6 bases and J shed 0 bases, with 10 bases lying between them. In germline, CDR1 is SNHLY, CDR2 FYNNEI. The CDR3 is 14 residues long. The CDR3 spells CASRTAISTDTQYF. The CDR3 nucleotides are TGTGCCAGCAGGACAGCGATTAGCACAGATACGCAGTATTTT.